A single T cell receptor (beta chain) is shown here with its context. These data belong to a study of cytomegalovirus exposure and HLA in healthy donors. This CDR3 has 14 amino acids. Germline CDR1 reads KGHSH; CDR2 reads LQKENI. The germline V and J ends were trimmed by 3 bases and 1 base, with 10 bases remaining between them. The PCR contained 60 Vbeta and 13 Jbeta primers. Sequenced by immunoSEQ multiplex PCR; TCRdb stores in-frame clones only, minus some. The table shows about 120,000 clones, with 77% occurring only once. The sequence came from a man between 18 and 29 years old in good health and CMV-seropositive. Specimen: PBMCs. The chain combines TRBV18 with TRBJ2-7; no firm D call. The CDR3 protein is CASSPEMDSYEQYF. The DNA for the CDR3 is TGTGCCAGCTCACCGGAGATGGATTCCTACGAGCAGTACTTC. The full variable domain, its missing parts supplied by reference TRBV18 and TRBJ2-7, is NAGVMQNPRHLVRRRGQEARLRCSPMKGHSHVYWYRQLPEEGLKFMVYLQKENIIDESGMPKERFSAEFPKEGPSILRIQQVVRGDSAAYFCASSPEMDSYEQYFGPGTRLTVT.